This T cell receptor beta chain was obtained from a study of blood T cell repertoires in COVID-19. As processed by the authors: Nucleated cell number was recorded as an estimate derived from reference gene primer amplification. The data were produced by immunoSEQ multiplex PCR, yet TCRdb's version contains in-frame clones alone and is incomplete. That table supplies the V and J calls and clone size; D and trimming were determined from the DNA. The sample shows over 100,000 clones, approximately 86% of them seen only once. The germline gives CDR1 SGHVS, CDR2 FQNEAQ. The CDR3 totals 14 residues. Losses at the gene ends were 8 bases for V and 5 bases for J; bases not matched to a gene: 8.

The sequence derives from a man aged 35 to 55 with acute or convalescent COVID-19. The V call is TRBV7-8, the J call TRBJ2-2; 7 nucleotides match TRBD1. The specimen was peripheral blood. The CDR3 nucleotides are TGTGCCAGCCAAAGGGACAGAGAGACCGGGGAGCTGTTTTTT. This encodes CASQRDRETGELFF.